Below, 32 T cell receptor beta chains from the same sample are listed, as sequenced in a study of glioma-infiltrating T cells after dendritic cell vaccination. Measured with immunoSEQ multiplex PCR; TCRdb has only the in-frame clones, and not every one. The sample has under 70,000 clones; around 83% are singletons. Sequencing used blood, obtained before dendritic cell vaccination. These TCRs come from a human donor with glioblastoma.

The chain combines TRBV29-1 with TRBJ2-4, with D perhaps TRBD2 (5 bases). Per the germline V gene, CDR1 is SQVTM and CDR2 is ANQGSEA. Trimming shortened V by 4 bases and J by 7 bases, and 8 bases separated the two germline ends. The CDR3 length is 11 residues. The CDR3 nucleotides are TGCAGCGTTGGGACTGGGAACATTCAGTACTTC. It translates to CSVGTGNIQYF.

The V and J genes are TRBV27 and TRBJ1-3; 9 nucleotides agree with TRBD1. The germline CDR1 and CDR2 sequences are MNHEY and SMNVEV (reference sequence). CDR3 length equals 15 residues. The V segment lost 6 bases and the J segment 3 bases; nucleotides outside the gene matches: 6. The CDR3 DNA sequence: TGTGCCAGCAGGGAACAGGGGGCTGTTGGAAACACCATATATTTT. As protein: CASREQGAVGNTIYF.

The rearrangement joins TRBV7-2 to TRBJ1-2, with 7 bases identical to TRBD1. Trimming cost V 0 bases and J 7 bases; bases outside gene matches: 8. This CDR3 region has 15 residues. Germline V lookup: CDR1 SGHTA, CDR2 FQGNSA. CDR3 loop: CASSLAVRGWSGYTF. CDR3 coding DNA: TGTGCCAGCAGCTTAGCTGTCAGGGGGTGGAGTGGCTACACCTTC.

This chain connects TRBV7-2 to TRBJ2-3; tentatively, D is TRBD2 (6 bases). This CDR3 contains 16 residues. V gave up 2 bases and J gave up 4 bases, with 16 bases separating them. Germline V lookup: CDR1 SGHTA, CDR2 FQGNSA. CDR3 sequence (DNA): TGTGCCAGCAGCTTAAGGAGACTAGATGTCCCAGATACGCAGTATTTT. This encodes CASSLRRLDVPDTQYF.

The chain combines TRBV7-8 with TRBJ1-2; D remains unclear. The germline V gene encodes CDR1 SGHVS and CDR2 FQNEAQ. The V and J ends lost 3 bases and 8 bases respectively, with 7 bases between them. The CDR3 sequence is 11 residues long. The CDR3: CASSFRGGYTF. CDR3 nucleotides: TGTGCCAGCAGCTTCCGAGGGGGCTACACCTTC.

This clone appeared a single time. The V call is TRBV19, the J call TRBJ2-5, with 7 bases fitting TRBD1. The germline gives CDR1 LNHDA, CDR2 SQIVND (reference sequence). Unmatched junction bases numbered 5, after V lost 1 base and J lost 0 bases. CDR3 length: 16 residues. CDR3 sequence (DNA): TGTGCCAGTAGTATAGTGGGGACAGCGTACCAAGAGACCCAGTACTTC. Translated: CASSIVGTAYQETQYF.

For the CDR3, the DNA is TGTGCCAGCAGCTTAGTAGACACAGGACACAATGAGCAGTTCTTC. Its protein product is CASSLVDTGHNEQFF. The chain recombines TRBV7-6 with TRBJ2-1; D is perhaps TRBD1 (5 bases). V was trimmed by 1 base and J by 5 bases, leaving 12 bases between them. Germline V lookup: CDR1 SGHVS, CDR2 FNYEAQ. The CDR3 loop spans 15 amino acids.

CDR3 loop: CSVGLRQGQTQYF. In nucleotides, the CDR3 is TGCAGCGTTGGTCTTCGACAGGGTCAGACCCAGTACTTC. This chain uses TRBV29-1 with TRBJ2-5; TRBD1 matches 7 bases. V gave up 4 bases and J gave up 6 bases; unmatched junction bases: 8. The germline V gene has CDR1 SQVTM and CDR2 ANQGSEA. CDR3 length: 13 amino acids.

The V call is TRBV4-1, the J call TRBJ1-5; D may be TRBD1 (5 bases). Trimming cost V 4 bases and J 7 bases, with 20 bases left between them. In germline, CDR1 is MGHRA, CDR2 YSYEKL. This CDR3 has 16 amino acids. The CDR3 bases are TGCGCCAGCAGCCCCCAAGGCAGGGCCCTCTTGCAGCCCCAGCATTTT. It encodes CASSPQGRALLQPQHF.

The chain is built from TRBV10-3 and TRBJ1-6; TRBD1 agrees at 8 bases. The germline V gene encodes CDR1 ENHRY and CDR2 SYGVKD. Losses at the gene ends were 4 bases for V and 10 bases for J; bases not matched to a gene: 6. The CDR3 covers 14 residues. The CDR3: CAISASGGGSPLHF. As DNA, the CDR3 is TGTGCCATCAGTGCTTCAGGGGGCGGGTCACCCCTCCACTTT.

The CDR3 region has the DNA TGTGCCAGCAGCTCCTCCCCGGGACAGCCCCCCTACGAGCAGTACTTC. Amino acids: CASSSSPGQPPYEQYF. This chain connects TRBV7-8 to TRBJ2-7, with 7 nucleotides matching TRBD1. V shed 4 bases, J shed 2 bases, and the junction held 11 bases outside the gene matches. The CDR3 spans 16 residues. The V gene's germline CDR1 is SGHVS and CDR2 FQNEAQ.

This clone was counted once. The chain combines TRBV19 with TRBJ2-3; 7 bases fit TRBD2. The CDR3 runs to 16 residues. CDR1 is LNHDA and CDR2 is SQIVND in the germline V gene (reference sequence). V was clipped by 2 bases and J by 6 bases; unmatched bases: 11. CDR3 coding DNA: TGTGCCAGTAGTATAAATGCCAAGCGGGGTCTCGATACGCAGTATTTT. It specifies CASSINAKRGLDTQYF.

This rearrangement joins TRBV5-1 to TRBJ2-1; D is unresolved. V dropped 4 bases and J dropped 3 bases, with 20 bases sitting between them. Germline V CDR1 and CDR2: SGHRS, YFSETQ. The CDR3 extends over 17 amino acids. The CDR3 spells CASSPHSLGTYYNEQFF. The CDR3 DNA follows: TGCGCCAGCAGCCCACATTCTCTAGGAACCTACTACAATGAGCAGTTCTTC.

This clone was recorded once. J is TRBJ1-2 and V is TRBV7-9; D is unresolved. The germline CDR1 and CDR2 sequences are SEHNR and FQNEAQ (reference sequence). The CDR3 is made up of 12 amino acids. Trimming pared 3 bases from V and 8 bases from J, leaving 10 bases between. In DNA form, the CDR3 reads TGTGCCAGCAGCTTCAGTCCGGGGGGCTACACCTTC. This sequence encodes CASSFSPGGYTF.

J is TRBJ2-5 and V is TRBV5-1, with D perhaps matching TRBD1 (5 bases). CDR1 and CDR2 from the germline V gene are SGHRS and YFSETQ. The CDR3 covers 16 residues. The ends were cut back, 1 base at V and 5 bases at J, with 18 bases in the middle. The CDR3 nucleotides are TGCGCCAGCAGCTTGATCCCTGGGGCTAGTCAGGAGACCCAGTACTTC. Residues: CASSLIPGASQETQYF.

This chain links TRBV6-6 with TRBJ2-1, with 10 bases identical to TRBD1. V lost 2 bases and J lost 7; bases outside the gene matches: 5. Germline V gene lookup returns CDR1 MNHNY and CDR2 SVGAGI (reference sequence). This CDR3 has 15 residues. In DNA form, the CDR3 reads TGTGCCAGCAGTTACCCGGGACAGGGGTCGAATGAGCAGTTCTTC. Translating gives CASSYPGQGSNEQFF.

The chain uses TRBV6-1 and TRBJ2-7; 7 bases agree with TRBD1. Germline trimming cut 6 bases from V and 5 bases from J; bases unmatched to any gene: 7. CDR3 length: 13 residues. The germline CDR1 and CDR2 sequences are MNHNS and SASEGT. CDR3 coding DNA: TGTGCCAGCAGGAGGGACAGCCGCCACGAGCAGTACTTC. This codes for CASRRDSRHEQYF.

The chain links TRBV5-1 to TRBJ1-6; 8 bases map to TRBD1. Trimming at V came to 3 bases and at J to 7 bases, leaving 12 bases not matched to a gene. The germline V gene has CDR1 SGHRS and CDR2 YFSETQ. The CDR3 extends over 17 amino acids. The CDR3 protein is CASSSAPMRQGNSPLHF. The CDR3 DNA reads as TGCGCCAGCAGCTCCGCCCCCATGAGACAGGGGAATTCACCCCTCCACTTT.

The chain couples TRBV9 to TRBJ2-1; possibly TRBD2 for D (7 bases). V lost 0 bases, J lost 5 bases, and 18 bases lay in between. Germline loops: CDR1 SGDLS, CDR2 YYNGEE. This CDR3 region has 17 residues. In DNA, the CDR3 is TGTGCCAGCAGCGTAGCGCCGGGGGGCCCCCCAGACAATGAGCAGTTCTTC. It translates to CASSVAPGGPPDNEQFF.

The chain combines TRBV5-4 with TRBJ1-1; maybe TRBD1 (6 bases). In germline, CDR1 is SGHNT, CDR2 YYREEE (reference sequence). The ends were cut back, 3 bases at V and 1 base at J, with 13 bases in the middle. The CDR3 consists of 15 residues. The CDR3 coding sequence is TGTGCCAGCAGCTATGTACAGGGAAGGAACACTGAAGCTTTCTTT. Protein sequence: CASSYVQGRNTEAFF.

As DNA, the CDR3 is TGTGCCACCAGCCGAATCGGAGAGTGGGAGACCCAGTACTTC. As protein: CATSRIGEWETQYF. This chain links TRBV15 with TRBJ2-5, with D unresolved. Looked up from germline, CDR1 is LNHNV and CDR2 is YYDKDF (reference sequence). V was trimmed by 5 bases and J by 5 bases, leaving 15 bases between them. The CDR3 has 14 residues.

Regarding this clone: Germline and junction disagree at one end, which may indicate a read error. The V call is TRBV7-9, the J call TRBJ2-7, with a possible D match to TRBD2 (5 bases). The CDR3 is made up of 13 amino acids. Per the germline V gene, CDR1 is SEHNR and CDR2 is FQNEAQ (reference sequence). CDR3: CASSLATAGEQYF. CDR3 DNA: TGTGCCAGCAGCCTAGCCACGGCAGGAGAGCAGTACTTC.

V gene TRBV19 combines with J gene TRBJ2-1; 7 nucleotides align to TRBD1. This CDR3 is 14 amino acids long. V lost 0 bases to trimming and J lost 10 bases; unmatched junction nucleotides: 6. CDR1 is LNHDA and CDR2 is SQIVND in the germline V gene (reference sequence). The CDR3 sequence: CASSIDYGTVEQFF. The DNA of the CDR3 is TGTGCCAGTAGTATAGACTACGGGACAGTGGAGCAGTTCTTC. Variable domain in full (rest from reference TRBV19 and TRBJ2-1): DGGITQSPKYLFRKEGQNVTLSCEQNLNHDAMYWYRQDPGQGLRLIYYSQIVNDFQKGDIAEGYSVSREKKESFPLTVTSAQKNPTAFYLCASSIDYGTVEQFFGPGTRLTVL.

This chain links TRBV6-4 with TRBJ2-7, with 7 nucleotides matching TRBD2. With V trimmed by 2 bases and J by 1 base, 5 bases remained unmatched. Germline V CDR1 and CDR2: MRHNA, SNTAGT. CDR3 length: 15 residues. The CDR3 region is CASSDRASGSYEQYF. CDR3 DNA sequence: TGTGCCAGCAGTGACCGGGCTAGCGGATCCTACGAGCAGTACTTC.

V is TRBV7-9 and J is TRBJ1-1; a possible D gene is TRBD1 (5 bases). Germline V gene sequence: CDR1 SEHNR, CDR2 FQNEAQ (reference sequence). V shed 7 bases and J shed 5 bases, with 14 bases lying between them. This CDR3 region has 13 residues. The CDR3 DNA follows: TGTGCCAGCATCCTTTTGCGGGGGACTGAAGCTTTCTTT. Protein product: CASILLRGTEAFF.

CDR3 sequence: CASSKLAGGPHTYNEQFF. CDR3 coding DNA: TGTGCCAGCAGCAAACTAGCGGGGGGGCCACACACCTACAATGAGCAGTTCTTC. The chain carries TRBV5-4 and TRBJ2-1; 13 bases line up with TRBD2. V was pared by 4 bases and J by 2 bases, with 9 bases of the junction left unmatched. The germline V gene has CDR1 SGHNT and CDR2 YYREEE (reference sequence). The CDR3 totals 18 residues.

CDR3: CASSIGQGEVEKLFF. The CDR3, as DNA: TGCGCCAGCAGCATAGGACAGGGGGAGGTTGAAAAACTGTTTTTT. The chain links TRBV5-1 to TRBJ1-4; TRBD1 aligns across 10 bases. V lost 4 bases and J lost 7; bases outside the gene matches: 7. Germline-derived CDR1 and CDR2 are SGHRS and YFSETQ. The CDR3 runs to 15 residues.

This clone came up a few times. This chain uses TRBV5-4 with TRBJ1-2; D is ambiguous. From germline, CDR1 is SGHNT and CDR2 YYREEE (reference sequence). Trimming left V 2 bases short and J 5 bases short, with 16 bases between. The CDR3 length is 15 residues. DNA of the CDR3: TGTGCCAGCAGCTTAGGTTTCCGGGAATCATATGGCTACACCTTC. Amino acids: CASSLGFRESYGYTF.

The J gene is TRBJ2-1, the V gene TRBV13, with 9 bases fitting TRBD2. Germline V gene data show CDR1 as PRHDT and CDR2 as FYEKMQ (reference sequence). CDR3 length: 15 residues. The J segment lost 4 bases and the V segment lost 6 bases, leaving 7 bases of the junction unmatched. CDR3: CASRRAGGPYNEQFF. CDR3 in DNA: TGTGCCAGCAGACGAGCGGGGGGTCCTTACAATGAGCAGTTCTTC.

This clone was seen a handful of times. The chain joins TRBV5-4 to TRBJ1-2; D is perhaps TRBD1 (5 bases). Looked up from germline, CDR1 is SGHNT and CDR2 is YYREEE (reference sequence). The CDR3 contains 13 residues. Trimming left V 1 base short and J 6 bases short, with 10 bases between. In DNA, the CDR3 is TGTGCCAGCAGCTTGTGGGCGGGGGATGGCTACACCTTC. As protein: CASSLWAGDGYTF.

The gene calls are TRBV7-9 and TRBJ1-3; tentative D call: TRBD1 (5 bases). V was pared by 5 bases and J by 8 bases, with 19 bases between. The CDR3 extends over 15 amino acids. Germline assignment: CDR1 SEHNR and CDR2 FQNEAQ (reference sequence). CDR3 DNA: TGTGCCAGCAGCCCTTACCAGGGTTCTCTTTACACCATATATTTT. It specifies CASSPYQGSLYTIYF.

This clone turned up a few times. The V call is TRBV7-9, the J call TRBJ2-7; possible D gene TRBD2, 5 bases. CDR1 and CDR2 from the germline V gene are SEHNR and FQNEAQ (reference sequence). V was trimmed by 5 bases and J by 3 bases, leaving 20 bases between them. The CDR3 is 16 residues long. The CDR3 spells CASSPSPRGRLYEQYF. In nucleotides, the CDR3 is TGTGCCAGCAGCCCGTCCCCCCGCGGGCGCCTCTACGAGCAGTACTTC.